These T cell receptor beta chains were read from a single sample in a study of T cells in Graves' hyperthyroidism and ophthalmopathy. TCRdb re-derived calls from the multiplex PCR reads in MiXCR, one entry per CDR3 protein. The sample yields hundreds of thousands of distinct CDR3 sequences, around 13% seen once. The sample comprised blood. The origin of the receptors is a woman in her late teens or twenties with Graves' hyperthyroidism. The CDR3 runs from the conserved cysteine through the conserved F or W. D genes are given only for firm matches. Not every row has a clone size; where given, it reads once, few, many or a size class.

j_call d_call v_call clone_size cdr3_aa cdr3_nt
TRBJ2-7 TRBD2 TRBV30 many CAWSVNSGYAYEQYF TGTGCCTGGAGTGTTAATAGCGGGTACGCCTACGAGCAGTACTTC
TRBJ2-1 TRBD2 TRBV20-1 many CSASGTSGRAYNEQFF TGCAGTGCTAGTGGGACTAGCGGGAGGGCTTACAATGAGCAGTTCTTC
TRBJ1-6 - TRBV5-1 many CASSLERFSPLHF TGCGCCAGCAGCTTGGAGCGGTTCTCACCCCTCCACTTT
TRBJ2-7 - TRBV5-1 - CASSLDSLPYEQYF TGCGCCAGCAGCTTGGACAGCCTACCCTACGAGCAGTACTTC
TRBJ2-2 - TRBV7-3 few CASSLFSGANTGELFF TGTGCCAGCAGCTTGTTTTCAGGGGCGAACACCGGGGAGCTGTTTTTT
TRBJ2-1 TRBD2 TRBV5-5 many CASSSIAGGPYNEQFF TGTGCCAGCAGCTCAATAGCGGGAGGCCCCTACAATGAGCAGTTCTTC
TRBJ1-4 TRBD1 TRBV7-2 - CASSTRGLNEKLFF TGTGCCAGCAGTACCAGGGGGCTCAATGAAAAACTGTTTTTT
TRBJ2-1 - TRBV18 many CASSPRHNEQFF TGTGCCAGCTCACCCCGACACAATGAGCAGTTCTTC
TRBJ1-5 - TRBV2 - CASTGRGNQPQHF TGTGCCAGCACCGGACGGGGAAATCAGCCCCAGCATTTT
TRBJ2-2 - TRBV10-3 - CAISETTRASNTGELFF TGTGCCATCAGTGAGACTACCCGTGCTTCGAACACCGGGGAGCTGTTTTTT
TRBJ1-1 TRBD1 TRBV4-1 - CASSRLGDRGANTEAFF TGCGCCAGCAGCCGTCTGGGAGACAGGGGGGCGAACACTGAAGCTTTCTTT
TRBJ1-2 - TRBV24-1 - CATMWTVANYGYTF TGTGCCACCATGTGGACGGTAGCTAACTATGGCTACACCTTC
TRBJ2-2 TRBD2 TRBV30 - CAWTSGYTGELFF TGTGCCTGGACTAGCGGTTACACCGGGGAGCTGTTTTTT
TRBJ2-1 - TRBV5-1 many CASTWGEYNEQFF TGCGCCAGCACGTGGGGGGAATACAATGAGCAGTTCTTC
TRBJ2-7 - TRBV4-1 few CASSQAGLGFDEQYF TGCGCCAGCAGCCAAGCAGGACTGGGGTTCGACGAGCAGTACTTC
TRBJ2-2 - TRBV7-9 - CASSRRQEGTGELFF TGTGCCAGCAGCCGAAGACAGGAAGGGACCGGGGAGCTGTTTTTT
TRBJ1-5 TRBD1 TRBV24-1 many CATSETGTGVQPQHF TGTGCCACCAGTGAAACCGGGACAGGGGTTCAGCCCCAGCATTTT
TRBJ2-1 - TRBV24-1 many CATSDHLDRGNEQFF TGTGCCACCAGTGATCACCTGGACCGTGGGAATGAGCAGTTCTTC
TRBJ2-5 TRBD1 TRBV24-1 many CATSTGGVETQYF TGTGCCACCAGTACAGGGGGCGTGGAGACCCAGTACTTC
TRBJ1-2 - TRBV3-1 many CASSDRANYGYTF TGTGCCAGCAGCGACCGGGCCAACTATGGCTACACCTTC
TRBJ1-2 - TRBV3-1 many CASSQGWAPGGGYTF TGTGCCAGCAGCCAAGGATGGGCGCCCGGGGGAGGCTACACCTTC
TRBJ2-7 - TRBV13 many CASSLAGISYEQYF TGTGCCAGCAGCTTAGCAGGGATCTCCTACGAGCAGTACTTC
TRBJ2-1 TRBD2 TRBV2 many CASSQREGPSVEFF TGTGCCAGCTCACAGCGGGAGGGCCCAAGCGTCGAGTTCTTC
TRBJ1-1 - TRBV7-9 - CASSSHRESSVGQAFF TGTGCCAGCAGCTCACACCGGGAATCCTCGGTAGGGCAAGCTTTCTTT
TRBJ2-5 - TRBV7-3 - CASESGETQYF TGTGCCAGTGAATCAGGGGAGACCCAGTACTTC
TRBJ2-3 - TRBV3-1 - CASSPLTPSSSQYF TGTGCCAGCAGCCCACTCACCCCGTCGTCGTCGCAGTATTTT
TRBJ1-2 - TRBV24-1 many CATSESSGPTGYTF TGTGCCACCAGTGAATCCAGTGGCCCGACTGGCTACACCTTC
TRBJ1-1 - TRBV29-1 few CSVEDYRETEAFF TGCAGCGTTGAAGACTACAGGGAGACTGAAGCTTTCTTT
TRBJ2-7 - TRBV2 many CASSERGAGLNIEQYF TGTGCCAGCAGTGAAAGGGGGGCGGGACTGAATATCGAGCAGTACTTC
TRBJ2-5 - TRBV19 few CASSVDTGETQYF TGTGCCAGTAGTGTGGACACTGGAGAGACCCAGTACTTC
TRBJ1-5 - TRBV4-3 few CASSRRLSRRVGGNQPQHF TGCGCCAGCAGTAGAAGACTATCACGGCGGGTGGGGGGCAATCAGCCCCAGCATTTT
TRBJ2-3 TRBD2 TRBV7-9 few CASSTFTPGLAGETDTQYF TGTGCCAGCAGCACATTTACCCCGGGACTAGCGGGAGAAACAGATACGCAGTATTTT
TRBJ2-1 - TRBV11-2 - CASSLPSGGTRFF TGTGCCAGCAGCTTACCTTCGGGCGGGACTCGCTTCTTC
TRBJ2-3 - TRBV29-1 many CSVGTRLTDTQYF TGCAGCGTTGGTACAAGATTAACAGATACGCAGTATTTT
TRBJ2-5 - TRBV20-1 many CSAVAGGQETQYF TGCAGTGCTGTGGCAGGAGGCCAAGAGACCCAGTACTTC
TRBJ2-1 TRBD2 TRBV19 many CASSIPAREGLAGKYNEQFF TGTGCCAGTAGTATCCCCGCCAGGGAGGGACTAGCGGGAAAATACAATGAGCAGTTCTTC
TRBJ1-1 - TRBV12-3/TRBV12-4 many CASNAPQTIMNTEAFF TGTGCCAGCAATGCCCCACAGACAATAATGAACACTGAAGCTTTCTTT
TRBJ1-2 - TRBV4-3 - CASSQVSGGATYGYTF TGCGCCAGCAGCCAAGTTTCGGGGGGCGCAACTTATGGCTACACCTTC
TRBJ2-7 TRBD2 TRBV20-1 many CSAERDQTYEQYF TGCAGTGCGGAGCGGGACCAAACCTACGAGCAGTACTTC
TRBJ2-7 TRBD1 TRBV7-9 many CASSLAGQGRYEQYF TGTGCCAGCAGCTTAGCGGGACAGGGAAGGTACGAGCAGTACTTC
TRBJ2-1 - TRBV7-2 many CASSLEVGRSYNEQFF TGTGCCAGCAGCTTAGAAGTAGGACGCTCCTACAATGAGCAGTTCTTC
TRBJ2-2 TRBD2 TRBV7-8 - CASSPELAGGPSLFF TGTGCCAGCAGCCCCGAACTAGCGGGAGGGCCTTCGTTGTTTTTT
TRBJ2-7 TRBD2 TRBV19 - CASSIGDSSGSLYEQYF TGTGCCAGTAGTATTGGGGACTCTAGCGGGAGCCTCTACGAGCAGTACTTC
TRBJ1-4 - TRBV18 - CASSPTGPQGEKLFF TGTGCCAGCTCACCAACGGGACCCCAGGGCGAAAAACTGTTTTTT
TRBJ2-7 - TRBV11-1 many CASSSATGLYEQYF TGTGCCAGCAGCTCCGCGACGGGCCTCTACGAGCAGTACTTC
TRBJ2-3 - TRBV2 many CASSYSQGLADTQYF TGTGCCAGCAGTTACTCCCAGGGGCTCGCAGATACGCAGTATTTT
TRBJ2-5 - TRBV14 - CASSQEVLGAQYF TGTGCCAGCAGCCAAGAAGTCCTAGGGGCCCAGTACTTC
TRBJ2-2 - TRBV9 few CASSVGGFANTGELFF TGTGCCAGCAGCGTAGGCGGGTTCGCGAACACCGGGGAGCTGTTTTTT